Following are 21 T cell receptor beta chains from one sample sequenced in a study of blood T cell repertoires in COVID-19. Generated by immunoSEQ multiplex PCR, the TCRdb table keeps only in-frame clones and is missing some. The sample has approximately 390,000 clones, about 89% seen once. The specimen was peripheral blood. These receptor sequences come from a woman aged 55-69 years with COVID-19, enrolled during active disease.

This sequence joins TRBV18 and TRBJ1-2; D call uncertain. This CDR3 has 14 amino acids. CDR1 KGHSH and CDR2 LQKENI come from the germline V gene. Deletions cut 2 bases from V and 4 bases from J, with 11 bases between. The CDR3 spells CASSPYRDVYGYTF. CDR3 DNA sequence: TGTGCCAGCTCACCATACAGAGACGTCTATGGCTACACCTTC.

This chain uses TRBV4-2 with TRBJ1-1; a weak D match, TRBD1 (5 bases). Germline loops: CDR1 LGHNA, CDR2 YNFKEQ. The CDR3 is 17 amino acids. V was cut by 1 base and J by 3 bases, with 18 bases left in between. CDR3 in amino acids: CASSQGNWGRTDTEAFF. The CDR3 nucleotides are TGTGCCAGCAGCCAAGGAAACTGGGGCAGGACGGACACTGAAGCTTTCTTT.

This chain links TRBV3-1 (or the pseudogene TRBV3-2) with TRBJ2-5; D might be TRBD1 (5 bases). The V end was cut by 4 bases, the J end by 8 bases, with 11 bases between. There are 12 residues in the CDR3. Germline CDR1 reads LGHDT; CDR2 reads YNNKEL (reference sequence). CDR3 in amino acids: CASSPGSRTQYF. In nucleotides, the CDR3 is TGTGCCAGCAGCCCAGGGTCACGTACCCAGTACTTC.

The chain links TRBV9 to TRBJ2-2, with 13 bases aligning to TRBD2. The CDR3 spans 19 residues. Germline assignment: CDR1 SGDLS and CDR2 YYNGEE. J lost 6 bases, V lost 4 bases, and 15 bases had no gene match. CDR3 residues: CASSPGGLAGAVGSGELFF. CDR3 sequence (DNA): TGTGCCAGCAGCCCAGGCGGACTAGCGGGGGCCGTTGGGTCCGGGGAGCTGTTTTTT.

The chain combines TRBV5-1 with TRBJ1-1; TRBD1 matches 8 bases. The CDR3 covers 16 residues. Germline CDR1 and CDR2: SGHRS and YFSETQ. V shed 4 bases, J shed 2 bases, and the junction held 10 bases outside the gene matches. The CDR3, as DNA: TGCGCCAGCAGCGATGGACAGGGTTGGAGCAACACTGAAGCTTTCTTT. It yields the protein CASSDGQGWSNTEAFF.

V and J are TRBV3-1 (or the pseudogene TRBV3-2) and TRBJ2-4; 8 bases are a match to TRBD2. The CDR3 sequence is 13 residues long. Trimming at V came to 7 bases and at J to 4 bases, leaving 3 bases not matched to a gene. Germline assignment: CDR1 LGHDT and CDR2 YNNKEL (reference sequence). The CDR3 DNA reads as TGTGCCAGCACAGCGGGGGAGAAAAACATTCAGTACTTC. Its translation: CASTAGEKNIQYF.

The CDR3 nucleotides read TGCAGCGCGGACAGGCGAGTAGACTATGGCTACACCTTC. This translates into CSADRRVDYGYTF. The chain couples TRBV29-1 to TRBJ1-2; TRBD1 aligns across 7 bases. The junction had 8 bases not matched to a gene; V was cut back by 7 bases and J by 3 bases. This CDR3 has 13 amino acids. CDR1 is SQVTM and CDR2 is ANQGSEA in the germline V gene.

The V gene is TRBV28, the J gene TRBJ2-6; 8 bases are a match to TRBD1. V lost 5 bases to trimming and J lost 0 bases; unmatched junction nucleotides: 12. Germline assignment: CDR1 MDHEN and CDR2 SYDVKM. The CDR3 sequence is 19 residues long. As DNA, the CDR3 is TGTGCCAGCAGTCCCTCACCGGGACAGGTAATCTCTGGGGCCAACGTCCTGACTTTC. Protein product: CASSPSPGQVISGANVLTF.

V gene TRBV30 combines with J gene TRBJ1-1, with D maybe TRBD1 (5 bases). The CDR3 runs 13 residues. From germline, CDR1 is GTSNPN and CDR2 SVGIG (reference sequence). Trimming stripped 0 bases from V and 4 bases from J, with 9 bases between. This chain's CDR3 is CAWSVWGGTEAFF. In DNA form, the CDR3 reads TGTGCCTGGAGTGTATGGGGGGGCACTGAAGCTTTCTTT. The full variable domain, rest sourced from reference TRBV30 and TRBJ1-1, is SQTIHQWPATLVQPVGSPLSLECTVEGTSNPNLYWYRQAAGRGLQLLFYSVGIGQISSEVPQNLSASRPQDRQFILSSKKLLLSDSGFYLCAWSVWGGTEAFFGQGTRLTVV.

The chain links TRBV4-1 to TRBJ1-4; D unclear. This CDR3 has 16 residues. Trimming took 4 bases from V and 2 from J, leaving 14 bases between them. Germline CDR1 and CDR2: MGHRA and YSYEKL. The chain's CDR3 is CASSLTLQVTNEKLFF. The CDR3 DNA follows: TGCGCCAGCAGCCTAACCTTGCAGGTCACTAATGAAAAACTGTTTTTT.

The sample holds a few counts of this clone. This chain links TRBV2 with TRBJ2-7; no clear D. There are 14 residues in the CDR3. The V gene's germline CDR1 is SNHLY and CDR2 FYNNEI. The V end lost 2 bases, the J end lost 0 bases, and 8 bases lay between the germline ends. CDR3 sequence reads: CASSESRSSYEQYF. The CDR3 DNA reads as TGTGCCAGCAGTGAAAGCCGAAGCTCCTACGAGCAGTACTTC.

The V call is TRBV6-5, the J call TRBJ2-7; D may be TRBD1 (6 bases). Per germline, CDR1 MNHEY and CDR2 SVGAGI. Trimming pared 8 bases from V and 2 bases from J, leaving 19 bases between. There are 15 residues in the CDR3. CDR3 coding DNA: TGTGCCAGCTCAGTTACCGGGACACGAACCTACGAGCAGTACTTC. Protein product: CASSVTGTRTYEQYF.

The CDR3 region is CASSFTTGVWAEAFF. CDR3 sequence (DNA): TGTGCCAGCAGCTTTACTACAGGGGTATGGGCTGAAGCTTTCTTT. The J gene is TRBJ1-1, the V gene TRBV11-2; 7 bases fit TRBD1. Germline-derived CDR1 and CDR2 are SGHAT and FQNNGV. CDR3 length: 15 amino acids. V shed 3 bases and J 6 bases; nucleotides not matched to a gene: 10.

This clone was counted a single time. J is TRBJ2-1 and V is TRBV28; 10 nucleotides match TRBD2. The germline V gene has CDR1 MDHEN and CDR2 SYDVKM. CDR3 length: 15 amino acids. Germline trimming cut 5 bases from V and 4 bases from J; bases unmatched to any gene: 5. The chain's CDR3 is CASSLAGALYNEQFF. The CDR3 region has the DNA TGTGCCAGCAGTCTAGCGGGGGCCTTATACAATGAGCAGTTCTTC.

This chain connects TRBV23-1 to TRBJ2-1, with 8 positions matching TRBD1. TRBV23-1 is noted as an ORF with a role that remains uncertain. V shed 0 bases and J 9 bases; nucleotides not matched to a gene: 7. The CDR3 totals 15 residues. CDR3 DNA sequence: TGCGCCAGCAGTCAATCGACACAGGGGGTTGGTGAGCAGTTCTTC. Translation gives CASSQSTQGVGEQFF.

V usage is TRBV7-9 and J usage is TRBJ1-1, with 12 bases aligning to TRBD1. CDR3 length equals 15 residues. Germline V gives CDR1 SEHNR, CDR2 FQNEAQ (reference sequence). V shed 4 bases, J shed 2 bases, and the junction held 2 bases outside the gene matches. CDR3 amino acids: CASSSGQGANTEAFF. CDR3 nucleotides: TGTGCCAGCAGCTCGGGACAGGGGGCTAACACTGAAGCTTTCTTT.

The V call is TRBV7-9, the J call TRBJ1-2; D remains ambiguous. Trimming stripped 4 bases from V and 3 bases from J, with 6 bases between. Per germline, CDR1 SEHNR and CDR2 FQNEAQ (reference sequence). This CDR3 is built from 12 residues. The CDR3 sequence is CASSSNYYGYTF. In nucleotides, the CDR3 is TGTGCCAGCAGCTCTAACTACTATGGCTACACCTTC.

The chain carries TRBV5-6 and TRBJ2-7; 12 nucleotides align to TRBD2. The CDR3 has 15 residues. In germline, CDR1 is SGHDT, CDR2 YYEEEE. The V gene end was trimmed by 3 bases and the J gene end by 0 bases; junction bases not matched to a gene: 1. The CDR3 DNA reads TGTGCCAGCAGCTGGACTAGCGGGAACTCCTACGAGCAGTACTTC. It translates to CASSWTSGNSYEQYF.

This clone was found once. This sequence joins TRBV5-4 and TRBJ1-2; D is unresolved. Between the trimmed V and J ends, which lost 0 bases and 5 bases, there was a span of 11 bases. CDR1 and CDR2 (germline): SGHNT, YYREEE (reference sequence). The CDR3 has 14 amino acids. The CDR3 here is CASSLELHPYGYTF. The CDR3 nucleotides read TGTGCCAGCAGCTTGGAGCTGCACCCTTATGGCTACACCTTC.

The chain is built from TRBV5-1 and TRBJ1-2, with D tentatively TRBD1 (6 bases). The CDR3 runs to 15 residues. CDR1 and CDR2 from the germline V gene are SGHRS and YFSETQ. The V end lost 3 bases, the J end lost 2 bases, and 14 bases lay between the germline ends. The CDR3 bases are TGCGCCAGCAGCTCTATACAGGGCGTGAACTATGGCTACACCTTC. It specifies CASSSIQGVNYGYTF.

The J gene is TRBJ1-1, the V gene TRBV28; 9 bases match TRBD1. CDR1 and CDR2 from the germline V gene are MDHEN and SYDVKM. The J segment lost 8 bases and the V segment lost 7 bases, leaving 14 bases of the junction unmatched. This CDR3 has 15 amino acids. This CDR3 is CASKLRGQGHIEAFF. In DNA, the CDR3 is TGTGCCAGCAAACTGCGGGGACAGGGCCATATCGAAGCTTTCTTT.